Below are 26 T cell receptor beta chains sequenced from a single sample in a study of T cell clonality in common variable immunodeficiency. General study results and limits: Fewer deletions and N-nucleotide insertions were reportedly seen in common variable immunodeficiency TCR beta sequences.

Libraries were prepared by immunoSEQ multiplex PCR; TCRdb keeps only in-frame clonotypes and omits some of them. Listed for the sample are over 11,000 clones, none seen a single time. These receptors' antigens are unknown. The sequenced material came from peripheral blood mononuclear cells. The receptors shown here come from a human donor with common variable immunodeficiency.

This clone was observed a handful of times. Partial CDR3 DNA: TGTGCCAGCTCAACCGACAGATACAATGAG. Its translation: CASSTDRYNE. The entire CDR3 is CASSTDRYNEQFF. The V call is TRBV18, the J call TRBJ2-1, with D perhaps TRBD1 (5 bases). Read sequence stops 3 residues before the CDR3 end, and the germline J gene provides the missing end. The CDR3 has 13 residues. V shed 5 bases and J shed 4 bases, with 9 bases lying between them. From germline, CDR1 is KGHSH and CDR2 LQKENI.

This clone has only a few counts. The read falls 3 residues short of the CDR3 end, and the missing part is taken from the germline J gene. The gene calls are TRBV7-1 and TRBJ2-5; D perhaps matches TRBD2 (6 bases). TRBV7-1 is sorted into the ORF group, with uncertain function. This CDR3 is built from 20 residues. Trimming took 3 bases from V and 5 from J, leaving 31 bases between them. The covered CDR3 bases are TGTGCCAGCAGCTCCTCGACGTGGCCCCTCGAAGGCCTTCGGGGGGAGACC. The encoded protein is CASSSSTWPLEGLRGET. In full, the CDR3 is CASSSSTWPLEGLRGETQYF.

By share of the sample, this clone is medium-sized. With the read ending 3 residues before the CDR3 end, the germline J gene is used to fill in that end. The rearrangement uses TRBV7-2 and TRBJ2-2; 7 bases are shared with TRBD2. The CDR3 runs 14 residues. Germline V CDR1 and CDR2: SGHTA, FQGNSA. Trimming cost V 3 bases and J 4 bases; bases outside gene matches: 2. The CDR3 bases that were read are TGTGCCAGCAGCTTGGGCGGGGGCACCGGGGAG. It yields the protein CASSLGGGTGE. From start to end, the CDR3 is CASSLGGGTGELFF.

A word on this clone: The CDR3 is cut off 3 residues early in the read; its end comes from the germline J gene. V usage is TRBV7-8 and J usage is TRBJ2-7; 15 nucleotides line up with TRBD2. The CDR3 has 18 residues. Germline V gene lookup returns CDR1 SGHVS and CDR2 FQNEAQ. With V trimmed by 5 bases and J by 3 bases, 11 bases remained unmatched. This CDR3 is CASSRGRLGLAGGYEQYF. Incomplete CDR3 DNA: TGTGCCAGCAGCCGGGGACGCCTGGGACTAGCGGGGGGCTACGAG.

The part of the CDR3 DNA that was read is TGTGCCAGCAGTGAAATGGCAGGGGGATGGTACGAG. Protein product: CASSEMAGGWYE. The full CDR3 protein reads CASSEMAGGWYEQYF. The J gene is TRBJ2-7, the V gene TRBV6-1; the match to TRBD1 covers 7 bases. The read halts 3 residues ahead of the CDR3 end, with the missing end drawn from the germline J gene. The CDR3 runs 15 residues. The germline V gene has CDR1 MNHNS and CDR2 SASEGT. With 2 bases clipped from V and 4 bases from J, the junction kept 8 bases outside the gene matches.

This clone is categorized as medium-sized (0.01 to 0.1%). The read terminates 3 residues ahead of where the CDR3 ends, so the germline J gene completes it. The rearrangement links TRBV2 to TRBJ2-1; no firm D call. The CDR3 totals 14 residues. Trimming cost V 0 bases and J 4 bases, with 7 bases left between them. CDR1 is SNHLY, CDR2 FYNNEI, per germline. This chain's CDR3 is CASSEARFYNEQFF. The sequenced part of the CDR3 DNA is TGTGCCAGCAGTGAAGCGCGCTTTTACAATGAG.

A few counts support this clone. The read ends 3 residues early relative to the CDR3; the germline J gene fills the gap. The V gene is TRBV7-6, the J gene TRBJ1-5; D is perhaps TRBD1 (6 bases). V dropped 1 base and J dropped 5 bases, with 21 bases sitting between them. The germline gives CDR1 SGHVS, CDR2 FNYEAQ. The CDR3 length is 18 residues. CDR3 DNA, as far as it was read: TGTGCCAGCAGCTTAGTGGCAGGGGTGCTTAGGGCGGATCAGCCC. It codes for CASSLVAGVLRADQP. From start to end, the CDR3 is CASSLVAGVLRADQPQHF.

This clone came up a few times. Coverage ceases 3 residues before the CDR3 finishes, and the germline J gene fills in the end. V gene TRBV30 combines with J gene TRBJ1-5; 7 bases are shared with TRBD1. This CDR3 contains 13 residues. J gave up 6 bases and V 1 base, and 3 bases lay outside the gene matches. Germline values: CDR1 GTSNPN, CDR2 SVGIG (reference sequence). CDR3 in amino acids: CAWSGQGGQPQHF. CDR3 bases read: TGTGCCTGGAGTGGGCAGGGGGGTCAGCCC.

A word on this clone: The sequenced fragment ends 3 residues before the CDR3 boundary, so the rest is inferred from the germline J gene. The V call is TRBV7-9, the J call TRBJ1-2; a possible D gene is TRBD1 (6 bases). The CDR3 spans 13 residues. Trimming shortened V by 7 bases and J by 5 bases, and 14 bases separated the two germline ends. In germline, CDR1 is SEHNR, CDR2 FQNEAQ (reference sequence). CDR3 sequence reads: CASTVGGAYGYTF. CDR3 DNA (partial): TGTGCCAGCACCGTCGGGGGGGCTTATGGC.

This clone showed up many times. Incomplete CDR3 DNA: TGTGCCATCAGTGCCAACCGGGACAGGGCCTACGAG. This codes for CAISANRDRAYE. The entire CDR3 is CAISANRDRAYEQYF. V usage is TRBV10-3 and J usage is TRBJ2-7, with TRBD1 identical over 9 bases. The sequenced fragment ends 3 residues before the CDR3 boundary, so the rest is inferred from the germline J gene. CDR3 length: 15 amino acids. CDR1 and CDR2 from the germline V gene are ENHRY and SYGVKD. V trimming: 4 bases; J trimming: 2 bases; junction bases outside the gene matches: 6.

There are a few counts of this clone. With the read ending 3 residues before the CDR3 end, the germline J gene is used to fill in that end. The genes are TRBV19 and TRBJ1-5; D gene uncertain. Germline V gives CDR1 LNHDA, CDR2 SQIVND (reference sequence). This CDR3 has 14 residues. V was pared by 7 bases and J by 1 base, with 11 bases between. CDR3 region: CASTLDRSNQPQHF. The sequenced part of the CDR3 DNA is TGTGCCAGTACTTTAGATCGGAGCAATCAGCCC.

In the case of this clone: The read falls 3 residues short of the CDR3 end, and the missing part is taken from the germline J gene. The chain combines TRBV7-2 with TRBJ2-2; no definite D call. Trimming removed 3 bases from V and 6 bases from J, with 8 bases in between. The germline V gene has CDR1 SGHTA and CDR2 FQGNSA. There are 13 residues in the CDR3. CDR3 DNA, as far as it was read: TGTGCCAGCAGCTTCATCCTACCCGGGGAG. Residues: CASSFILPGE. The CDR3 as a whole reads CASSFILPGELFF. The complete variable domain, with remaining parts taken from reference TRBV7-2 and TRBJ2-2, reads GAGVSQSPSNKVTEKGKDVELRCDPISGHTALYWYRQSLGQGLEFLIYFQGNSAPDKSGLPSDRFSAERTGGSVSTLTIQRTQQEDSAVYLCASSFILPGELFFGEGSRLTVL.

About this clone itself: The read falls 3 residues short of the CDR3 end, and the missing part is taken from the germline J gene. V is TRBV18 and J is TRBJ2-7; TRBD1 agrees at 7 bases. In germline, CDR1 is KGHSH, CDR2 LQKENI. This CDR3 spans 15 amino acids. Trimming removed 3 bases from V and 3 bases from J; junction bases left unmatched: 8. The part of the CDR3 DNA that was read is TGTGCCAGCTCACCTCCGACAGGGAGAGTCTACGAG. Amino acids: CASSPPTGRVYE. In full, the CDR3 reads CASSPPTGRVYEQYF. Filled out from reference TRBV18 and TRBJ2-7, the complete variable domain reads NAGVMQNPRHLVRRRGQEARLRCSPMKGHSHVYWYRQLPEEGLKFMVYLQKENIIDESGMPKERFSAEFPKEGPSILRIQQVVRGDSAAYFCASSPPTGRVYEQYFGPGTRLTVT.

Comments on this clone: The read comes to an end 3 residues before the CDR3 does, leaving the germline J gene to fill in the end. The genes are TRBV18 and TRBJ2-5; possibly TRBD1 for D (5 bases). Per germline, CDR1 KGHSH and CDR2 LQKENI. This CDR3 contains 14 residues. V was shortened by 2 bases and J by 1 base, with 8 bases between the two germline ends. The CDR3 sequence: CASSPTQGQETQYF. CDR3 DNA, as far as it was read: TGTGCCAGCTCACCAACGCAGGGCCAAGAGACC.

Remarks on this clone: The read ends 3 residues shy of where the CDR3 ends; the end is completed using the germline J gene. The chain links TRBV2 to TRBJ2-1, with D unclear. The CDR3 has 11 amino acids. The V and J ends lost 11 bases and 7 bases respectively, with 12 bases between them. Germline CDR1 reads SNHLY; CDR2 reads FYNNEI. CDR3 bases read: TGTGCCCTTGCTAGGATAAATGAG. As protein: CALARINE. The whole CDR3 protein is CALARINEQFF.

This clone was seen a few times. The read ends 3 residues before the CDR3 terminus; that terminus is restored from the germline J gene. The genes are TRBV19 and TRBJ1-2, with 9 bases matching TRBD1. This CDR3 has 15 residues. The ends lost 7 bases at V and 3 bases at J; junction bases unmatched: 9. Germline V gives CDR1 LNHDA, CDR2 SQIVND (reference sequence). CDR3 bases read: TGTGCCAGTAACGATGGGGGACAGGGCCACTATGGC. The encoded protein is CASNDGGQGHYG. The full CDR3 protein is CASNDGGQGHYGYTF.

Turning to this clone: Sequencing ends 3 residues short of the CDR3 end; the germline J gene provides the rest. This chain uses TRBV18 with TRBJ2-7, with TRBD1 matching 7 bases. This CDR3 has 15 amino acids. The V gene's germline CDR1 is KGHSH and CDR2 LQKENI. With 5 bases clipped from V and 5 bases from J, the junction kept 12 bases outside the gene matches. The covered CDR3 bases are TGTGCCAGCTCAGAGGGGGCGGCAACGAGGAACGAG. Its protein product is CASSEGAATRNE. The complete CDR3 sequence is CASSEGAATRNEQYF.

By share, this clone counts as medium-sized (0.01 to 0.1%). Read sequence stops 3 residues before the CDR3 end, and the germline J gene provides the missing end. The chain couples TRBV20-1 to TRBJ2-1; D uncertain. V was trimmed by 0 bases and J by 9 bases, leaving 12 bases between them. CDR3 length equals 13 residues. Germline V lookup: CDR1 DFQATT, CDR2 SNEGSKA (reference sequence). The CDR3 bases that were read are TGCAGTGCTAGAGATCGTACCTACGGTGAG. Its protein is CSARDRTYGE. The entire CDR3 sequence reads CSARDRTYGEQFF.

As to this clone: Read sequence stops 3 residues before the CDR3 end, and the germline J gene provides the missing end. The V and J genes are TRBV19 and TRBJ2-1; 13 positions agree with TRBD2. This CDR3 region has 16 residues. The V and J ends lost 6 bases and 4 bases, in that order; junction bases with no gene match: 6. Germline V gene sequence: CDR1 LNHDA, CDR2 SQIVND (reference sequence). Partial CDR3 DNA: TGTGCCAGTAGGACCACGACTAGCGGGGGGTACAATGAG. Translating gives CASRTTTSGGYNE. The whole CDR3 protein reads CASRTTTSGGYNEQFF.

In its sample, this clone was seen a few times. Read coverage stops 3 residues before the CDR3 terminus; the germline J gene supplies the remainder. The chain uses TRBV7-9 and TRBJ2-7, with TRBD1 identical over 9 bases. Germline trimming cut 5 bases from V and 3 bases from J; bases unmatched to any gene: 5. The CDR3 length is 14 residues. In germline, CDR1 is SEHNR, CDR2 FQNEAQ (reference sequence). Partial CDR3 DNA: TGTGCCAGCAGCGATCCGGGACAGGGCTACGAG. This sequence encodes CASSDPGQGYE. The full CDR3 sequence reads CASSDPGQGYEQYF. The whole variable domain, filled in from reference TRBV7-9 and TRBJ2-7, reads DTGVSQNPRHKITKRGQNVTFRCDPISEHNRLYWYRQTLGQGPEFLTYFQNEAQLEKSRLLSDRFSAERPKGSFSTLEIQRTEQGDSAMYLCASSDPGQGYEQYFGPGTRLTVT.

This clone showed up just a few times. The read stops 3 residues short of the end of the CDR3; the missing end is completed from the germline J gene. This chain links TRBV20-1 with TRBJ1-1; D is unresolved. The CDR3 length is 10 residues. The germline V gene has CDR1 DFQATT and CDR2 SNEGSKA (reference sequence). The part of the CDR3 DNA that was read is TGCAGTGGAATGAACGAGGGA. This codes for CSGMNEG. The full CDR3 protein reads CSGMNEGAFF.

This clone was observed a handful of times. The read finishes 3 residues shy of the CDR3 end, and the germline J gene is used to complete it. The chain couples TRBV2 to TRBJ2-1, with D perhaps TRBD2 (6 bases). Germline-derived CDR1 and CDR2 are SNHLY and FYNNEI. The CDR3 sequence is 14 residues long. The V gene lost 10 bases and the J gene lost 8 bases, with 21 bases spanning the gap. The CDR3 here is CATANPGLRYEQFF. The DNA read from the CDR3 is TGTGCCACCGCGAACCCGGGACTCCGGTATGAG.

This clone was observed a few times. The read gets to within 3 residues of the CDR3 end, and the germline J gene fills in the rest. The chain combines TRBV19 with TRBJ2-7; D ambiguous. CDR3 size: 16 residues. Germline V gene lookup returns CDR1 LNHDA and CDR2 SQIVND (reference sequence). The V end was cut by 6 bases, the J end by 5 bases, with 23 bases between. The CDR3 loop is CASSISVALPTHEQYF. The covered CDR3 bases are TGTGCCAGTAGCATATCCGTGGCCCTTCCCACCCACGAG.

This clone was seen more than once but under ten times. The read is 3 residues too short to cover the CDR3 end, so that end is filled in from the germline J gene. The J gene is TRBJ2-3, the V gene TRBV19; TRBD2 matches 10 bases. The CDR3 has 16 amino acids. In germline, CDR1 is LNHDA, CDR2 SQIVND (reference sequence). Germline trimming cut 5 bases from V and 1 base from J; bases unmatched to any gene: 6. The covered CDR3 bases are TGTGCCAGTAGTCCAGGGGGGACTAGCGGCACAGATACG. Translated, it gives CASSPGGTSGTDT. The whole CDR3 protein is CASSPGGTSGTDTQYF.

Comments on this clone: The junction and the germline gene differ at one end; a read error may be behind it. The observed sequence ends 3 residues before the CDR3 terminus, with the missing tail filled in from the germline J gene. V is TRBV18 and J is TRBJ1-2, with TRBD1 matching 7 bases. Germline CDR1 and CDR2: KGHSH and LQKENI. The CDR3 totals 14 residues. CDR3 bases read: TGTGTCAGCCACCAAGGGGGCGGTAGCTATGGC. This sequence encodes CVSHQGGGSYG. The CDR3 in its entirety is CVSHQGGGSYGYTF.

Worth noting for this clone: The read ends 3 residues shy of where the CDR3 ends; the end is completed using the germline J gene. The chain has TRBV19 and TRBJ2-5; 13 bases fit TRBD2. The CDR3 has 16 residues. Per germline, CDR1 LNHDA and CDR2 SQIVND (reference sequence). Losses at the gene ends were 5 bases for V and 5 bases for J; bases not matched to a gene: 8. CDR3 in amino acids: CASSAPQLAGGETQYF. The part of the CDR3 DNA that was read is TGTGCCAGTAGTGCCCCGCAACTAGCGGGGGGGGAGACC.